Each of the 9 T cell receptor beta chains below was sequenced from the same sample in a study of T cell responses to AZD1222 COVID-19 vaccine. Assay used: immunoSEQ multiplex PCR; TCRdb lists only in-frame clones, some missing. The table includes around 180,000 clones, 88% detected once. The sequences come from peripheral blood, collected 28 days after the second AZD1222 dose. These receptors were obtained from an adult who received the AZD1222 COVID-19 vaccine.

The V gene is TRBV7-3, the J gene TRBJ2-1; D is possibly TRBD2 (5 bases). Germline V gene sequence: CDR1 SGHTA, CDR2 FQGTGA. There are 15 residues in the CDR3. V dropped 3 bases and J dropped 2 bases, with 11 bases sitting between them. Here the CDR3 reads CASSLLASTYNEQFF. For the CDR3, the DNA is TGTGCCAGCAGCTTGCTAGCTTCTACCTACAATGAGCAGTTCTTC.

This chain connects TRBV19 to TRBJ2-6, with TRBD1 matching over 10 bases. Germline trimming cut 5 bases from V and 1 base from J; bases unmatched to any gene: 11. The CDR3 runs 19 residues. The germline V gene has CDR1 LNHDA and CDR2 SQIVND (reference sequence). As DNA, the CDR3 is TGTGCCAGTAGTCGCAAAGGGACAGGGGTAGAGTCTGGGGCCAACGTCCTGACTTTC. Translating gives CASSRKGTGVESGANVLTF.

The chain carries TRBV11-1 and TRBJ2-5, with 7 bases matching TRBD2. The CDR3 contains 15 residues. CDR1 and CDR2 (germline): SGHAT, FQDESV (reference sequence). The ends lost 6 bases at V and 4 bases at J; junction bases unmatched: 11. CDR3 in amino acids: CASRKRVAGGETQYF. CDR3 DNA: TGTGCCAGCAGAAAGAGGGTAGCGGGCGGAGAGACCCAGTACTTC.

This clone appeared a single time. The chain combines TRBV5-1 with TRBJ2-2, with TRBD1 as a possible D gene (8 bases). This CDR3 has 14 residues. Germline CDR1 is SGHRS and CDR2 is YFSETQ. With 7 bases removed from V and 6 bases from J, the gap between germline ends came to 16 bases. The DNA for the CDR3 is TGCGCCAGCGCGGGGGACAGGAGATCCGGGGAGCTGTTTTTT. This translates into CASAGDRRSGELFF.

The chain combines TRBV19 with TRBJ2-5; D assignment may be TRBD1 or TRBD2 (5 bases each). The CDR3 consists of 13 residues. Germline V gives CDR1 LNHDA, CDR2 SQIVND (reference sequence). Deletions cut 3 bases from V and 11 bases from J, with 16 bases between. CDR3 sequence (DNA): TGTGCCAGTAGTATCCCCGGGACGGTTGTACAGTACTTC. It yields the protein CASSIPGTVVQYF.

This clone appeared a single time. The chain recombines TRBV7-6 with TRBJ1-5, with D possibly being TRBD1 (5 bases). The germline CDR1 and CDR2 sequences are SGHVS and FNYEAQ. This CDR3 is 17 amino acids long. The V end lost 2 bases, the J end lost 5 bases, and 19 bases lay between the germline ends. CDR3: CASSLNIPQGWDQPQHF. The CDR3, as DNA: TGTGCCAGCAGCTTAAATATTCCGCAGGGTTGGGATCAGCCCCAGCATTTT. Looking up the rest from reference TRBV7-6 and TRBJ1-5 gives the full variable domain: GAGVSQSPRYKVTKRGQDVALRCDPISGHVSLYWYRQALGQGPEFLTYFNYEAQQDKSGLPNDRFSAERPEGSISTLTIQRTEQRDSAMYRCASSLNIPQGWDQPQHFGDGTRLSIL.

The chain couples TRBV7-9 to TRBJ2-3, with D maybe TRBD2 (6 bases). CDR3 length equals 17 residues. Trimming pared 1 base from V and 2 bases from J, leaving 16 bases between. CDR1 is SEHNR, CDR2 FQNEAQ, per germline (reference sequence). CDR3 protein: CASSLGGTRWNTDTQYF. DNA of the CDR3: TGTGCCAGCAGCTTAGGGGGGACTCGCTGGAACACAGATACGCAGTATTTT.

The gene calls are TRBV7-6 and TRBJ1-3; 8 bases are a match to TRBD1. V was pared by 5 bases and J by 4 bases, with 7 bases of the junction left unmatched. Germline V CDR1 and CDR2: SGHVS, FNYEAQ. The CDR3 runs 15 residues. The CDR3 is CASSLEDREGNTIYF. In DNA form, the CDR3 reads TGTGCCAGCAGCCTGGAGGACAGGGAAGGAAACACCATATATTTT.

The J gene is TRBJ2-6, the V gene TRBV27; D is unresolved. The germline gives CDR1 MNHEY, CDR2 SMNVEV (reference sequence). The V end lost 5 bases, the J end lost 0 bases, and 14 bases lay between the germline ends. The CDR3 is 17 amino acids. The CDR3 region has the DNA TGTGCCAGCAGTCCCCCCCCCAGAACCTCTGGGGCCAACGTCCTGACTTTC. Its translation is CASSPPPRTSGANVLTF.